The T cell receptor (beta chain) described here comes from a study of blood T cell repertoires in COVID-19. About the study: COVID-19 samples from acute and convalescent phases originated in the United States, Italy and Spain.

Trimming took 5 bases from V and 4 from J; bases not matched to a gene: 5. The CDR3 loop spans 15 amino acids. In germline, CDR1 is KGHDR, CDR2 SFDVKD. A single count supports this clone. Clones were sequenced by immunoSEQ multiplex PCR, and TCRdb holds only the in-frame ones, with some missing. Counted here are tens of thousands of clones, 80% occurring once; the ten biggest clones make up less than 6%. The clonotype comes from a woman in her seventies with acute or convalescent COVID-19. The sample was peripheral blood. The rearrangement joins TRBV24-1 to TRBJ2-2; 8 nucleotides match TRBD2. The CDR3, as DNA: TGTGCCACCAGTGGCCGGGGGGGGATCACCGGGGAGCTGTTTTTT. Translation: CATSGRGGITGELFF.